This TCR beta chain was recorded in a study of blood T cell repertoires in COVID-19. Background on the study: COVID-19 samples from acute and convalescent phases originated in the United States, Italy and Spain. T cells, B-cell-depleted T cells, or PBMCs supplied cDNA or gDNA.

The study drew participants aged roughly 18 to 95 years from some 25 US areas. Per the study methods: Reference gene primer amplification gave nucleated cell count estimates. Assay used: immunoSEQ multiplex PCR; TCRdb lists only in-frame clones, some missing. The DNA was the basis for D and trimming; V, J and clone size are from that table. Among some 380,000 clones, roughly 87% were seen once, and the ten largest hold 2% to 2.5%. Sequenced: PBMCs or T cells enriched from blood (not recorded which). The sequence was collected from a woman aged 40-49 years with acute COVID-19.

The CDR3 loop reads CAISGDRDTEAFF. The CDR3 DNA reads TGTGCCATCAGTGGTGACAGGGACACTGAAGCTTTCTTT. J is TRBJ1-1 and V is TRBV10-3, with TRBD1 matching over 7 bases. With V trimmed by 4 bases and J by 3 bases, 2 bases remained unmatched. CDR3 length: 13 residues. Germline lookup yields CDR1 ENHRY and CDR2 SYGVKD.